The 5 T cell receptor beta chains presented below share a single source sample, sequenced in a study of patients and donors after allogeneic stem cell transplantation. TCRdb called the RT-PCR reads again in MiXCR, with one record for every CDR3 protein. The table records a few hundred thousand distinct CDR3 sequences, about 37% of them present only once. The sequencing sample was made of blood, either unsorted or a sorted T cell fraction (not recorded which). The receptors were gathered from a human donor who was either an allogeneic HSCT recipient or a stem cell or donor lymphocyte infusion donor (not recorded which). It is not recorded whose cells these are; they may come from a transplant donor.

The chain uses TRBV5-1 and TRBJ2-5, with TRBD1 identical over 9 bases. J gave up 4 bases and V 4 bases, and 11 bases lay outside the gene matches. This CDR3 has 16 residues. Germline CDR1 is SGHRS and CDR2 is YFSETQ. CDR3 region: CASSTPGTGLAETQYF. The CDR3 DNA is TGCGCCAGCAGCACCCCCGGGACAGGGTTGGCAGAGACCCAGTACTTC.

This chain connects TRBV5-1 to TRBJ1-2; D gene unclear. The germline V and J ends were trimmed by 0 bases and 7 bases, with 7 bases remaining between them. The CDR3 sequence is 12 residues long. Germline-derived CDR1 and CDR2 are SGHRS and YFSETQ. Here the CDR3 DNA reads TGCGCCAGCAGCTTGGATGCGGGTGGCTACACCTTC. It translates to CASSLDAGGYTF.

About this clonotype: This may be a read error: a much more frequent sequence differs by one nucleotide. The chain links TRBV6-6 to TRBJ1-5, with 8 positions matching TRBD1. The CDR3 contains 14 residues. J was trimmed by 2 bases and V by 5 bases; bases with no gene match: 2. CDR1 and CDR2 (germline): MNHNY, SVGAGI (reference sequence). CDR3 nucleotides: TGTGCCAGCAGTCTGACAGGGGGCAATCAGCCCCAGCATTTT. Amino acids: CASSLTGGNQPQHF.

About this clonotype itself: The DNA is left out, because the CDR3 cannot be placed on it with certainty; the CDR3 is given as TCRdb lists it. The CDR3 reads CASRKVGQGSQETQYF. The J gene is TRBJ2-5, the V gene TRBV21-1; the D call in the table, TRBD1, was not verified against the DNA. TRBV21-1 is a pseudogene segment. 16 amino acids form the CDR3, both terminal residues included.

The table lists this clonotype with a few counts. The chain joins TRBV20-1 to TRBJ1-5, with D unresolved. Germline CDR1 reads DFQATT; CDR2 reads SNEGSKA (reference sequence). V lost 1 base, J lost 9 bases, and 7 bases lay in between. The CDR3 loop spans 11 amino acids. The DNA for the CDR3 is TGCAGTGCTAGAGCGAAGGGGCCCCAGCATTTT. It encodes CSARAKGPQHF.